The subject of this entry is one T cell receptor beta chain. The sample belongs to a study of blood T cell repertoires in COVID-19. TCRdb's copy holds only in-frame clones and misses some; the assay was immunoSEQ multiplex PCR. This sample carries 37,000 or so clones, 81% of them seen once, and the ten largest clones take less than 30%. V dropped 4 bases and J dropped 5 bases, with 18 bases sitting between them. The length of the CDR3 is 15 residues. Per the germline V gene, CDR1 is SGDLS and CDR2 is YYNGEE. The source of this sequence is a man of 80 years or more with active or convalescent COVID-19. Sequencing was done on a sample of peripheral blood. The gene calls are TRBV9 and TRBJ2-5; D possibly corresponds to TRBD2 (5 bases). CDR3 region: CASSSFEGSFETQYF. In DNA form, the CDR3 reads TGTGCCAGCAGCTCCTTTGAGGGTAGTTTTGAGACCCAGTACTTC.